A single sample is the source of the 3 T cell receptor beta chains below, sequenced in a study of blood T cell repertoires in COVID-19. Produced via immunoSEQ multiplex PCR; TCRdb's table is partial and in-frame only. This sample has 40,000 or so clones, with around four fifths found just once. Input material: peripheral blood. These receptors all stem from a man aged 50-60 years with active COVID-19.

The V gene is TRBV6-4, the J gene TRBJ2-1; 11 bases are shared with TRBD2. Per the germline V gene, CDR1 is MRHNA and CDR2 is SNTAGT. Trimming took 5 bases from V and 6 from J; bases not matched to a gene: 6. This CDR3 is built from 15 residues. As DNA, the CDR3 is TGTGCCAGCAGTCCCCTAGCGGGAGGATCCAATGAGCAGTTCTTC. It specifies CASSPLAGGSNEQFF.

The genes are TRBV6-4 and TRBJ1-1, with TRBD1 matching over 7 bases. Germline V gives CDR1 MRHNA, CDR2 SNTAGT. The CDR3 runs to 15 residues. Trimming at V came to 3 bases and at J to 4 bases, leaving 8 bases not matched to a gene. The CDR3 nucleotides are TGTGCCAGCAGTGAATTAGACAGGGACCCCACTGAAGCTTTCTTT. This sequence encodes CASSELDRDPTEAFF.

V and J are TRBV27 and TRBJ2-2; D possibly corresponds to TRBD2 (6 bases). Trimming cost V 6 bases and J 0 bases, with 8 bases left between them. Germline assignment: CDR1 MNHEY and CDR2 SMNVEV (reference sequence). The CDR3 is made up of 14 amino acids. CDR3 region: CASRRGTNTGELFF. CDR3 nucleotides: TGTGCCAGCAGACGGGGGACGAACACCGGGGAGCTGTTTTTT.